The rows below give T cell receptor beta chains drawn from one sample of a study of shared clonotypes between healthy human individuals. TCRdb's copy holds only in-frame clones and misses some; the assay was immunoSEQ multiplex PCR. The sample gives about 1.4 million clones, roughly 97% of which show up once; about 1.2% is in the top ten. Sequenced sample: naive CD4+ T cells sorted from blood. Every receptor here comes from a young man in good health. CDR3s leave out the opening cysteine and the closing phenylalanine or tryptophan. The order of the fields is CDR3 protein, CDR3 length, V gene, J gene.

CDR3aa: ASSSGSFFVDFPVELF
len: 16
v_gene: TRBV27
j_gene: TRBJ2-2

CDR3aa: ASSPPGVGWSYEQY
len: 14
v_gene: TRBV28
j_gene: TRBJ2-7

CDR3aa: ASSSRGRLTDTQY
len: 13
v_gene: TRBV5-6
j_gene: TRBJ2-3

CDR3aa: ASSLLDTEAF
len: 10
v_gene: TRBV7-6
j_gene: TRBJ1-1

CDR3aa: ASRDIRNTEAF
len: 11
v_gene: TRBV5-1
j_gene: TRBJ1-1

CDR3aa: ASSSDSDTQY
len: 10
v_gene: TRBV7-3
j_gene: TRBJ2-3

CDR3aa: ASSRIGTEAF
len: 10
v_gene: TRBV28
j_gene: TRBJ1-1

CDR3aa: ASSSGRGQGSYEQY
len: 14
v_gene: TRBV11-2
j_gene: TRBJ2-7

CDR3aa: ASSIDLRSIAGRTDTQY
len: 17
v_gene: TRBV19
j_gene: TRBJ2-3

CDR3aa: ASSFTRGATEAF
len: 12
v_gene: TRBV5-1
j_gene: TRBJ1-1

CDR3aa: ASSYSGQGVYEQY
len: 13
v_gene: TRBV27
j_gene: TRBJ2-7

CDR3aa: ATSSRTGSNEQY
len: 12
v_gene: TRBV15
j_gene: TRBJ2-7

CDR3aa: ASSYSWGAGEQF
len: 12
v_gene: TRBV6-5
j_gene: TRBJ2-1

CDR3aa: SVAAAKETQY
len: 10
v_gene: TRBV29-1
j_gene: TRBJ2-5

CDR3aa: ASSSGARPPLQY
len: 12
v_gene: TRBV28
j_gene: TRBJ2-7

CDR3aa: ASSPTQGAKNIQY
len: 13
v_gene: TRBV5-1
j_gene: TRBJ2-4

CDR3aa: ASSYGDRVGTDTQY
len: 14
v_gene: TRBV6-5
j_gene: TRBJ2-3

CDR3aa: ASRRQSTDTQY
len: 11
v_gene: TRBV28
j_gene: TRBJ2-3

CDR3aa: ASKDFSGRANEQF
len: 13
v_gene: TRBV5-1
j_gene: TRBJ2-1

CDR3aa: AWSVNTYYGYT
len: 11
v_gene: TRBV30
j_gene: TRBJ1-2

CDR3aa: ASSTHPQSPDTQY
len: 13
v_gene: TRBV6-1
j_gene: TRBJ2-3

CDR3aa: ASSAMTGGVETQY
len: 13
v_gene: TRBV7-2
j_gene: TRBJ2-5

CDR3aa: ASSYSGNQETQY
len: 12
v_gene: TRBV6-5
j_gene: TRBJ2-5

CDR3aa: ASRGGGTVPYEQY
len: 13
v_gene: TRBV11-2
j_gene: TRBJ2-7

CDR3aa: ASSLRLARNEQF
len: 12
v_gene: TRBV7-2
j_gene: TRBJ2-1

CDR3aa: ASSQFRDISSYEQY
len: 14
v_gene: TRBV4-3
j_gene: TRBJ2-7

CDR3aa: ASSTFRAPDQPQH
len: 13
v_gene: TRBV7-8
j_gene: TRBJ1-5

CDR3aa: ASSMATGGYGYT
len: 12
v_gene: TRBV19
j_gene: TRBJ1-2

CDR3aa: ASSQVLPRTLDTGELF
len: 16
v_gene: TRBV4-2
j_gene: TRBJ2-2

CDR3aa: ASSPRLAGGAYEQY
len: 14
v_gene: TRBV18
j_gene: TRBJ2-7

CDR3aa: ASRDRDRASYEQY
len: 13
v_gene: TRBV19
j_gene: TRBJ2-7

CDR3aa: ASSVSGGRNQPQH
len: 13
v_gene: TRBV2
j_gene: TRBJ1-5

CDR3aa: AISDNRVGTYEQY
len: 13
v_gene: TRBV10-3
j_gene: TRBJ2-7

CDR3aa: ASSAFRGEQY
len: 10
v_gene: TRBV10-2
j_gene: TRBJ2-7

CDR3aa: ASRVYDTGELF
len: 11
v_gene: TRBV9
j_gene: TRBJ2-2

CDR3aa: ASSLDSSGNTIY
len: 12
v_gene: TRBV5-1
j_gene: TRBJ1-3

CDR3aa: ATSRDLASGRSGEQY
len: 15
v_gene: TRBV15
j_gene: TRBJ2-7

CDR3aa: ARPTRPSGYEQY
len: 12
v_gene: TRBV5-3
j_gene: TRBJ2-7

CDR3aa: ASSLPRLGRLSYEQY
len: 15
v_gene: TRBV7-2
j_gene: TRBJ2-7

CDR3aa: ASSPRRAETDTQY
len: 13
v_gene: TRBV18
j_gene: TRBJ2-3

CDR3aa: ASSGVRAFYEQY
len: 12
v_gene: TRBV2
j_gene: TRBJ2-7

CDR3aa: ASRHVFDTQY
len: 10
v_gene: TRBV27
j_gene: TRBJ2-3

CDR3aa: ASSDTSGRANEQF
len: 13
v_gene: TRBV5-1
j_gene: TRBJ2-1

CDR3aa: ASQTGPSYEQY
len: 11
v_gene: TRBV5-1
j_gene: TRBJ2-7

CDR3aa: ASSLGGLISPKPNTGELF
len: 18
v_gene: TRBV11-3
j_gene: TRBJ2-2

CDR3aa: ASSGRGLADSYEQY
len: 14
v_gene: TRBV28
j_gene: TRBJ2-7

CDR3aa: ASSLGLHSAGYYNEQF
len: 16
v_gene: TRBV5-6
j_gene: TRBJ2-1

CDR3aa: ASSLGTWREQY
len: 11
v_gene: TRBV11-2
j_gene: TRBJ2-7

CDR3aa: ASSGRTSGTQF
len: 11
v_gene: TRBV27
j_gene: TRBJ2-1

CDR3aa: ASGNYEQY
len: 8
v_gene: TRBV28
j_gene: TRBJ2-7

CDR3aa: ASSLEKRETGNEQF
len: 14
v_gene: TRBV5-1
j_gene: TRBJ2-1

CDR3aa: ASSVPRAGTQETQY
len: 14
v_gene: TRBV6-1
j_gene: TRBJ2-5

CDR3aa: ASSPSPSDYGYT
len: 12
v_gene: TRBV9
j_gene: TRBJ1-2

CDR3aa: ASSQESNGAQYEQY
len: 14
v_gene: TRBV4-3
j_gene: TRBJ2-7

CDR3aa: ASSLSSLRQY
len: 10
v_gene: TRBV28
j_gene: TRBJ2-7

CDR3aa: ASRTRTATTNEKLF
len: 14
v_gene: TRBV19
j_gene: TRBJ1-4

CDR3aa: ASNEYGTKNIQY
len: 12
v_gene: TRBV5-4
j_gene: TRBJ2-4

CDR3aa: ASSETGGQPQH
len: 11
v_gene: TRBV28
j_gene: TRBJ1-5

CDR3aa: ASSYRISNRGRLDTEAF
len: 17
v_gene: TRBV5-6
j_gene: TRBJ1-1

CDR3aa: AIKLSGSETQY
len: 11
v_gene: TRBV10-3
j_gene: TRBJ2-5